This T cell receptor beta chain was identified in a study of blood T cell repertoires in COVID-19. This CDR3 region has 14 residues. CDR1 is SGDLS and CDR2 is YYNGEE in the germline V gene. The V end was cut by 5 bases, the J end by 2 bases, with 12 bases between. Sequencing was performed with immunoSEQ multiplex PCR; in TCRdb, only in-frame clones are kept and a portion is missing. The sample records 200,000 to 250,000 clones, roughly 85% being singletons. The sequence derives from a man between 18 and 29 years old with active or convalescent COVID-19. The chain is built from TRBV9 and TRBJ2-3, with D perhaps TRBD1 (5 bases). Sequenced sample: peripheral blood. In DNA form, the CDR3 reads TGTGCCAGCAGGGGGCGGCAGTACACAGATACGCAGTATTTT. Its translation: CASRGRQYTDTQYF.